The following is a T cell receptor (beta chain) sequence with its context. This clone was recorded only once. It has no known antigen specificity. Per-base qualities were not stored, and no clone one base away is much larger. These data originate in a study of T cell responses to AZD1222 COVID-19 vaccine (dated by TCRdb to the early 2020s). About the investigation overall: AZD1222 recipients given second doses at about 4 weeks or at about 12 weeks were pooled, since spike-specific TCR depth and breadth were not found to differ between the two schedules. Trial participants were enrolled into age subgroups of 18-55, 56-69 and 70-plus years, which contained approximately 150, 28 and 58 TCR-sequenced participants, respectively. TCR sequencing was performed for approximately 240 trial participants, of whom roughly 200 were given two doses of AZD1222 and around 25 were given two doses of MenACWY control vaccine. The research as a whole found: In the small 56-69-year group, the increase in depth fell short of significance, most likely because of low power. CD4 TCRs associated with the vaccine covered the entire spike protein, and the dominant responses were in regions 160-218 and 743-854. Nearly half of unique spike-specific TCRs reportedly recognized epitopes outside regions mutated in the B.1.351 and B.1.1.7 variants. Most participants were white British and females outnumbered males, and the authors suggested that clonal diversity may have been underestimated. After two AZD1222 doses, spike-specific TCR breadth and depth were significantly higher than at day 0 and than in MenACWY recipients. Conclusions about previously exposed vaccinees were limited because only six AZD1222 recipients were SARS-CoV-2 seropositive at baseline. Because no day 14 peak-response samples were available, repertoires were characterized only after the peak T cell response.

The CDR3 regions of human TCRbeta chains were analyzed by immunosequencing. From the authors' description of their analysis: TCRs in the repertoires were compared against a reference library of SARS-CoV-2-specific TCRs that had been generated with the MIRA antigen-specificity platform. Breadth was defined as the fraction of unique TCRs that were SARS-CoV-2-associated, and depth was defined as the fraction of total T cells that were SARS-CoV-2-associated. Using the MIRA data, each spike-specific TCR was mapped to the spike region that the TCR reacts to and placed in a CD4 or CD8 class. Log10-transformed breadth and depth values were compared by one-way ANOVA with Sidak's multiple comparisons tests. TCRdb provides this immuneACCESS table in a form limited to in-frame rearrangements. Some clones are lacking; in checked studies, under half of them reflect an unresolved V gene, and why the rest are absent is not known. That table gives V, J and clone size, and the DNA gave D and trimming. The sample has under 95,000 clones on record, around 90% of them singletons. Over 7.5% of the sample is held by the ten biggest clonotypes.

In the paper's terms, the time point label means: baseline before first vaccination. The vaccinee samples were drawn from two UK trials, COV001 and COV002, one of which was a single-blind randomized controlled phase 2/3 trial testing AZD1222 (ChAdOx1 nCoV-19) in healthy adults. Trial participant PBMC samples were collected at day 0 and day 28 after the second dose for TCRbeta chain sequencing. This material consisted of peripheral blood, taken on day 0 of AZD1222 vaccination. The TCR sequence derives from an adult in good health.

This receptor has the CDR3 CASSPRTSGLINEQFF. The DNA sequence is as follows: TGTGCCAGCAGCCCTAGGACTAGCGGGCTCATCAATGAGCAGTTCTTC. The V gene is TRBV7-9 and the J gene is TRBJ2-1; TRBD2 aligns with 11 central bases. The CDR3, from cysteine to phenylalanine, totals 16 residues. Left in the record is the CDR3 DNA by itself, 48 bases read in frame from the first base. The germline V and J ends show losses of 5 bases and 6 bases respectively, and no gene match explains 9 bases of the junction. CDR1 and CDR2 (SEHNR, FQNEAQ) derive from the germline V gene (reference sequence).